The next 22 T cell receptor beta chains were all read from a single sample in a study of shared clonotypes between healthy human individuals. Using immunoSEQ multiplex PCR, the repertoire was profiled, and TCRdb retains in-frame clones only, with some absent. This table holds approximately 2.1 million clones, 93% found once. Sequenced material: naive CD4+ T cells from PBMCs. Indicated subset: CD45RA+ positively selected. The origin of the receptors is a man younger than 35 in good health. Some clones in this sample may be carry-over from other donors' samples.

The chain links TRBV4-1 to TRBJ2-3, with 12 nucleotides matching TRBD2. The CDR3 runs to 17 residues. Per the germline V gene, CDR1 is MGHRA and CDR2 is YSYEKL. The trim removed 0 bases at V and 2 bases at J, leaving 3 bases unmatched. CDR3 in amino acids: CASSQETSGRPTDTQYF. In nucleotides, the CDR3 is TGCGCCAGCAGCCAAGAAACTAGCGGGAGGCCCACAGATACGCAGTATTTT.

The J gene is TRBJ1-3, the V gene TRBV11-2; D gene ambiguous. Germline-derived CDR1 and CDR2 are SGHAT and FQNNGV. Trimming removed 0 bases at V and 0 bases at J, with 9 bases between. The CDR3 is made up of 16 amino acids. CDR3 sequence: CASSLDLAVSGNTIYF. The DNA for the CDR3 is TGTGCCAGCAGCTTAGATCTAGCCGTCTCTGGAAACACCATATATTTT.

The J gene is TRBJ1-2, the V gene TRBV4-1; 8 bases align to TRBD1. The germline CDR1 and CDR2 sequences are MGHRA and YSYEKL. The CDR3 consists of 14 residues. The junction had 5 bases not matched to a gene; V was cut back by 5 bases and J by 3 bases. CDR3 amino acids: CASSKGTGDYGYTF. For the CDR3, the DNA is TGCGCCAGCAGCAAGGGGACAGGTGACTATGGCTACACCTTC.

The chain uses TRBV27 and TRBJ2-4, with 8 bases identical to TRBD1. The junction had 11 bases not matched to a gene; V was cut back by 5 bases and J by 5 bases. Germline lookup yields CDR1 MNHEY and CDR2 SMNVEV (reference sequence). The CDR3 consists of 16 residues. The CDR3 DNA reads as TGTGCCAGCAGTACCAGGACAGGGCCTAGCCAAAACATTCAGTACTTC. Its protein is CASSTRTGPSQNIQYF.

The chain has TRBV28 and TRBJ1-4, with TRBD1 matching 7 bases. Germline V gene data show CDR1 as MDHEN and CDR2 as SYDVKM. V shed 7 bases and J 0 bases; nucleotides not matched to a gene: 11. The CDR3 runs to 17 residues. Here the CDR3 reads CASTSTGAGPTNEKLFF. The CDR3 bases are TGTGCCAGCACCTCAACAGGGGCCGGTCCAACTAATGAAAAACTGTTTTTT.

The rearrangement links TRBV7-3 to TRBJ2-1; D may match TRBD1 or TRBD2 (5 bases each). The CDR3 sequence is 14 residues long. Germline V gene sequence: CDR1 SGHTA, CDR2 FQGTGA. The V end lost 2 bases, the J end lost 6 bases, and 11 bases lay between the germline ends. CDR3 loop: CASSLEWGFNEQFF. The CDR3, as DNA: TGTGCCAGCAGCTTAGAGTGGGGGTTCAATGAGCAGTTCTTC.

In DNA, the CDR3 is TGTGCCAGCAGTTCAACCCGACGACTAGCGGGAGTTGATACGCAGTATTTT. This gives the protein CASSSTRRLAGVDTQYF. This chain links TRBV28 with TRBJ2-3; 12 bases line up with TRBD2. This CDR3 is 17 amino acids long. J gave up 6 bases and V 4 bases, and 11 bases lay outside the gene matches. Germline V lookup: CDR1 MDHEN, CDR2 SYDVKM.

The V gene is TRBV5-5, the J gene TRBJ2-1; 8 nucleotides agree with TRBD1. V lost 4 bases and J lost 2; bases outside the gene matches: 5. The CDR3 runs to 15 residues. Germline CDR1 and CDR2: SGHKS and YYEKEE (reference sequence). The CDR3 spells CASSPWTGPYNEQFF. CDR3 DNA: TGTGCCAGCAGCCCCTGGACAGGGCCCTACAATGAGCAGTTCTTC.

This clone has more than one count but fewer than ten. Additional DNA sequences in this sample encode the identical CDR3. The gene calls are TRBV29-1 and TRBJ1-1; D perhaps matches TRBD1 (5 bases). The CDR3 contains 12 residues. Per the germline V gene, CDR1 is SQVTM and CDR2 is ANQGSEA. Trimming removed 4 bases from V and 4 bases from J, with 10 bases in between. The CDR3 region has the DNA TGCAGCGTTGCGCCCGGGGGCACTGAAGCTTTCTTT. As protein: CSVAPGGTEAFF.

In the case of this clone: The sample carries other DNA sequences with the same CDR3. The genes are TRBV28 and TRBJ2-6; weak D call: TRBD1 (7 bases). CDR1 is MDHEN and CDR2 is SYDVKM in the germline V gene. V was clipped by 5 bases and J by 2 bases, with 10 bases between them. The CDR3 loop spans 15 amino acids. CDR3 DNA sequence: TGTGCCAGCAGTCCCAGGGGGGCTGGGGCCAACGTCCTGACTTTC. This translates into CASSPRGAGANVLTF. Filled out from reference TRBV28 and TRBJ2-6, the complete variable domain reads DVKVTQSSRYLVKRTGEKVFLECVQDMDHENMFWYRQDPGLGLRLIYFSYDVKMKEKGDIPEGYSVSREKKERFSLILESASTNQTSMYLCASSPRGAGANVLTFGAGSRLTVL.

The chain uses TRBV5-5 and TRBJ2-5; possibly TRBD2 for D (6 bases). Germline V gene data show CDR1 as SGHKS and CDR2 as YYEKEE (reference sequence). V lost 0 bases and J lost 4, with 7 bases in between. The length of the CDR3 is 13 residues. The DNA of the CDR3 is TGTGCCAGCAGCTTGGTGACTAGAGAGACCCAGTACTTC. Protein product: CASSLVTRETQYF.

The CDR3 region has the DNA TGTGCCAGCAGTCTCCCATTACAGGGACGGGCTTTCTTT. Translating it yields CASSLPLQGRAFF. The chain is built from TRBV28 and TRBJ1-1, with D tentatively TRBD1 (6 bases). Trimming left V 5 bases short and J 11 bases short, with 18 bases between. This CDR3 has 13 residues. Germline-derived CDR1 and CDR2 are MDHEN and SYDVKM.

This clone was seen only once. This chain links TRBV6-6 with TRBJ2-7; D ambiguous. The CDR3 spans 12 residues. CDR1 is MNHNY, CDR2 SVGAGI, per germline (reference sequence). V dropped 4 bases and J dropped 2 bases, with 6 bases sitting between them. CDR3 DNA: TGTGCCAGCAGTTCAGATACCTACGAGCAGTACTTC. Translated, it gives CASSSDTYEQYF.

This chain links TRBV14 with TRBJ2-7; 7 positions agree with TRBD2. CDR1 is SGHDN, CDR2 FVKESK, per germline. This CDR3 comprises 13 residues. The V and J ends lost 0 bases and 6 bases, in that order; junction bases with no gene match: 2. CDR3 coding DNA: TGTGCCAGCAGCCAAGAGGGAGGGATCGAGCAGTACTTC. It is translated as CASSQEGGIEQYF.

The V call is TRBV28, the J call TRBJ1-5; D unclear. The germline V gene encodes CDR1 MDHEN and CDR2 SYDVKM. This CDR3 is 15 amino acids long. V lost 6 bases and J 5 bases, leaving 17 bases between the germline ends. This CDR3 is CASSPGGLTHQPQHF. For the CDR3, the DNA is TGTGCCAGCAGCCCGGGCGGACTCACTCATCAGCCCCAGCATTTT.

The rearrangement joins TRBV5-1 to TRBJ2-2, with 8 bases fitting TRBD2. The V and J ends lost 4 bases and 7 bases, in that order; junction bases with no gene match: 9. The V gene's germline CDR1 is SGHRS and CDR2 YFSETQ. This CDR3 region has 15 residues. CDR3 nucleotide sequence: TGCGCCAGCAGCCCTACGGGACTAGAAGGCGGGGAGCTGTTTTTT. It is translated as CASSPTGLEGGELFF.

The rearrangement links TRBV6-5 to TRBJ2-1, with 7 bases matching TRBD2. The length of the CDR3 is 15 residues. Per germline, CDR1 MNHEY and CDR2 SVGAGI. V lost 0 bases, J lost 7 bases, and 6 bases stayed unmatched. CDR3 loop: CASSYSGGYRNEQFF. The CDR3 DNA reads as TGTGCCAGCAGTTACTCGGGAGGGTATAGGAATGAGCAGTTCTTC.

V usage is TRBV27 and J usage is TRBJ1-4, with a weak D call TRBD1 (5 bases). The CDR3 is made up of 16 amino acids. V lost 2 bases and J 0 bases, leaving 10 bases between the germline ends. CDR1 and CDR2 from the germline V gene are MNHEY and SMNVEV (reference sequence). The CDR3 coding sequence is TGTGCCAGCAGTTTAGGGGACGGGGCAACTAATGAAAAACTGTTTTTT. This sequence encodes CASSLGDGATNEKLFF.

This clone was recorded only once. The chain couples TRBV5-1 to TRBJ2-7; 9 bases line up with TRBD2. The CDR3 totals 14 residues. Germline trimming cut 6 bases from V and 4 bases from J; bases unmatched to any gene: 8. CDR1 SGHRS and CDR2 YFSETQ come from the germline V gene. As DNA, the CDR3 is TGCGCCAGCACCACGACTAGCGGAAGTTACGAGCAGTACTTC. It specifies CASTTTSGSYEQYF.

The V and J genes are TRBV19 and TRBJ1-2; D not certain. Germline V gives CDR1 LNHDA, CDR2 SQIVND (reference sequence). CDR3 size: 13 residues. Trimming removed 2 bases from V and 9 bases from J, with 13 bases in between. CDR3 protein: CASSIQAPARYTF. The CDR3 DNA reads TGTGCCAGTAGTATACAGGCCCCGGCGCGCTACACCTTC.

The V and J genes are TRBV4-1 and TRBJ2-5, with 11 nucleotides matching TRBD2. CDR1 MGHRA and CDR2 YSYEKL come from the germline V gene. This CDR3 region has 19 residues. J lost 5 bases, V lost 0 bases, and 14 bases had no gene match. CDR3 amino acids: CASSQERIAGGTGRETQYF. CDR3 in DNA: TGCGCCAGCAGCCAAGAGAGGATAGCGGGAGGGACGGGACGGGAGACCCAGTACTTC.

V gene TRBV7-9 combines with J gene TRBJ1-1; D uncertain. V lost 6 bases, J lost 4 bases, and 21 bases lay in between. Germline CDR1 and CDR2: SEHNR and FQNEAQ (reference sequence). This CDR3 spans 16 amino acids. The CDR3 DNA follows: TGTGCCAGCAGTCACACGGGCCGGGGAAAAGGCACTGAAGCTTTCTTT. Amino acids: CASSHTGRGKGTEAFF. Combining the CDR3 with reference TRBV7-9 and TRBJ1-1 gives the whole variable domain DTGVSQNPRHKITKRGQNVTFRCDPISEHNRLYWYRQTLGQGPEFLTYFQNEAQLEKSRLLSDRFSAERPKGSFSTLEIQRTEQGDSAMYLCASSHTGRGKGTEAFFGQGTRLTVV.